This is a list of T cell receptor beta chains from one sample in a study of blood T cell repertoires in COVID-19. Generated by immunoSEQ multiplex PCR, the TCRdb table keeps only in-frame clones and is missing some. The sample has a few hundred thousand clones; approximately 90% are singletons. Sequenced input: peripheral blood. The receptors here all came from a woman aged 25 to 39 with COVID-19, enrolled during active disease. CDR3s include the opening cysteine and the closing phenylalanine or tryptophan. The order of the fields is D gene, clone size, V gene, J gene, CDR3 DNA, CDR3 protein. D genes are given only for firm matches. A clone size is listed for some rows: how often the clone was seen (once, few, many), or a class if it is expanded.

TRBD1	.	TRBV13	TRBJ2-3	TGTGCCAGCAGCGCCCGCCGGGGACAGGAGGATACGCAGTATTTT	CASSARRGQEDTQYF
.	.	TRBV6-2/TRBV6-3	TRBJ2-1	TGTGCCAGCAGTTACTCACGAGGATCCTACAATGAGCAGTTCTTC	CASSYSRGSYNEQFF
TRBD1	once	TRBV16	TRBJ2-5	TGTGCCAGCAGCCGCGCGGACAGGGAACAAGAGACCCAGTACTTC	CASSRADREQETQYF
TRBD1	.	TRBV19	TRBJ1-2	TGTGCCAGTGACAATAGGGGACAGGGGGGTAACTATGGCTACACCTTC	CASDNRGQGGNYGYTF
.	.	TRBV5-1	TRBJ1-1	TGCGCCAGCAGCTCCGGGAGGGACACTGAAGCTTTCTTT	CASSSGRDTEAFF
.	.	TRBV15	TRBJ2-5	TGTGCCACGGGGACTTCTCGAGAGACCCAGTACTTC	CATGTSRETQYF
.	.	TRBV28	TRBJ1-2	TGTGCCAGCAGTACAAACCAGTGGCAGGAAATCAACTATGGCTACACCTTC	CASSTNQWQEINYGYTF
TRBD2	once	TRBV6-2/TRBV6-3	TRBJ2-3	TGTGCCAGCAGTTACCGTGGGACTAGCGTGAACACAGATACGCAGTATTTT	CASSYRGTSVNTDTQYF
TRBD1	once	TRBV6-1	TRBJ1-2	TGTGCCAGCAGTGAAGGGGGACAGGACTATGGCTACACCTTC	CASSEGGQDYGYTF
.	.	TRBV5-1	TRBJ2-5	TGCGCCTCCAGGCGGGCCCCCGGCTCCGAGACCCAGTACTTC	CASRRAPGSETQYF
.	.	TRBV28	TRBJ2-1	TGTGCCAGCACCAGGGCAGGCTCCTACAATGAGCAGTTCTTC	CASTRAGSYNEQFF